The present TCR beta chain was sequenced within a study of shared clonotypes between healthy human individuals. Study in general: Those who served as donors were a couple of women and a few men between the ages of 18 and 49.

Method: immunoSEQ multiplex PCR; TCRdb's copy keeps in-frame clones and lacks some. The table shows about 650,000 clones, with 95% occurring only once. A remark on this clone: Antigen specificity is unknown.

CD45RO negativity and positive selection for CCR7 defined naive CD8 cells, a population that excluded terminally differentiated effector memory CD45RA+ cells. Study-wide findings and caveats: Large sequencing depth failed to make sorted-subset sequencing complete, rarefaction showed.

Sequencing was performed on naive CD8+ T cells sorted from blood. This clonotype was obtained from a woman in her twenties or thirties in good health.

CDR3 protein: CASSLSSGIYGYTF. For the CDR3, the DNA is TGTGCCAGCAGCTTAAGCTCAGGGATCTATGGCTACACCTTC. V is TRBV13 and J is TRBJ1-2; TRBD1 might be the D (5 bases). Trimming stripped 2 bases from V and 4 bases from J, with 11 bases between. In germline, CDR1 is PRHDT, CDR2 FYEKMQ (reference sequence). CDR3 length: 14 amino acids.